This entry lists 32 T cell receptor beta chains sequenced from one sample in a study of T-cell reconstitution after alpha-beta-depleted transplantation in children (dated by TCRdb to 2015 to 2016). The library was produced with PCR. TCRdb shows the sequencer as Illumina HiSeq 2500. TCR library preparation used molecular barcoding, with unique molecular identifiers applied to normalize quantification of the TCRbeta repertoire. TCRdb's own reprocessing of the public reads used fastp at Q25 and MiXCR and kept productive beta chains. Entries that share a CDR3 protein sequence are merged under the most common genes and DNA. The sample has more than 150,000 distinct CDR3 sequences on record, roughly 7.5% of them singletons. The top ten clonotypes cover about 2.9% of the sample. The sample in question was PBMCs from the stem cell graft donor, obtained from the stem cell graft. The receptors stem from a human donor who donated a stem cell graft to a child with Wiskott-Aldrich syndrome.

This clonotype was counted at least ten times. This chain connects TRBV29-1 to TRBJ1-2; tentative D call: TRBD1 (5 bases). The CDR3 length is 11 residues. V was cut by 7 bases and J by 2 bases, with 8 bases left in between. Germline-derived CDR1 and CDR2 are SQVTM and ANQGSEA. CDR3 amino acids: CSAGVNYGYTF. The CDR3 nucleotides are TGCAGCGCGGGGGTGAACTATGGCTACACCTTC.

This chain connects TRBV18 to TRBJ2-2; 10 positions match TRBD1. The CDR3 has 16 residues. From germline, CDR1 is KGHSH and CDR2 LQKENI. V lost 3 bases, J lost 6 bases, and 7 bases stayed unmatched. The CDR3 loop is CASSPRTGGDSGELFF. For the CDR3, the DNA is TGTGCCAGCTCACCCCGGACAGGGGGTGATTCCGGGGAGCTGTTTTTT. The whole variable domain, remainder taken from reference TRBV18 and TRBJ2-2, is NAGVMQNPRHLVRRRGQEARLRCSPMKGHSHVYWYRQLPEEGLKFMVYLQKENIIDESGMPKERFSAEFPKEGPSILRIQQVVRGDSAAYFCASSPRTGGDSGELFFGEGSRLTVL.

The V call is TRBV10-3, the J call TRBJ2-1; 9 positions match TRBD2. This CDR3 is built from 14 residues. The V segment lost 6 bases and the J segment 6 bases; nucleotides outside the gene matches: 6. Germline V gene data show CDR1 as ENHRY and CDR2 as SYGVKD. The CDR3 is CAIRASGGPNEQFF. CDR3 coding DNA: TGTGCCATCAGAGCCAGCGGGGGGCCCAATGAGCAGTTCTTC.

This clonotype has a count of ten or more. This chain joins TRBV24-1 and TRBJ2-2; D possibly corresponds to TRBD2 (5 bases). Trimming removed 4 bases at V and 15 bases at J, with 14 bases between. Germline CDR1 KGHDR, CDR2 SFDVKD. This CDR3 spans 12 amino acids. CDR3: CATSEPGSRVFF. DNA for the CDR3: TGTGCCACCAGTGAGCCGGGATCTCGAGTGTTTTTT.

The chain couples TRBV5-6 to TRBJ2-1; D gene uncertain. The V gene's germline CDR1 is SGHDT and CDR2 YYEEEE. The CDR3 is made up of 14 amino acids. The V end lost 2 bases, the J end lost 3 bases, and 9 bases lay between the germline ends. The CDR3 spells CASSFGLLYNEQFF. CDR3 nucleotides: TGTGCCAGCAGCTTCGGGCTCCTCTACAATGAGCAGTTCTTC.

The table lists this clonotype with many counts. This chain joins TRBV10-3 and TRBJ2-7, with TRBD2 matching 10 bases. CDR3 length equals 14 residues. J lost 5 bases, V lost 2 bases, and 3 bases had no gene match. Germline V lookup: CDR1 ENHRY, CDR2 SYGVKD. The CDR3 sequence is CAISEPGTSDEQYF. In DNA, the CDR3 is TGTGCCATCAGTGAGCCTGGGACTAGCGACGAGCAGTACTTC.

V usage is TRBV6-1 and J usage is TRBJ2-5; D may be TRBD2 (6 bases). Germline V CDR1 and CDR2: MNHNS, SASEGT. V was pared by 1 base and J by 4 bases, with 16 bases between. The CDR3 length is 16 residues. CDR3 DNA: TGTGCCAGCAGTGAAGTTGGGAAGCGGGTTGGAGAGACCCAGTACTTC. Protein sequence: CASSEVGKRVGETQYF.

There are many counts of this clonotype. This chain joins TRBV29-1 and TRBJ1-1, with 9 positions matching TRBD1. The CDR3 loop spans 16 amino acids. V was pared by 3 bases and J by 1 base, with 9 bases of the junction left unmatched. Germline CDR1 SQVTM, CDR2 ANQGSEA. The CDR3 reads CSVDPPVGQGNTEAFF. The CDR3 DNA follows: TGCAGCGTTGACCCCCCCGTGGGACAGGGGAACACTGAAGCTTTCTTT.

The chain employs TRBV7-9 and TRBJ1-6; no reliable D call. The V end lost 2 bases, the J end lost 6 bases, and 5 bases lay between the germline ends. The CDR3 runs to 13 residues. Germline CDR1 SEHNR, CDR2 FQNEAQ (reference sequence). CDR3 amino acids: CASSLNTNSPLHF. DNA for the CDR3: TGTGCCAGCAGCTTAAATACTAATTCACCCCTCCACTTT.

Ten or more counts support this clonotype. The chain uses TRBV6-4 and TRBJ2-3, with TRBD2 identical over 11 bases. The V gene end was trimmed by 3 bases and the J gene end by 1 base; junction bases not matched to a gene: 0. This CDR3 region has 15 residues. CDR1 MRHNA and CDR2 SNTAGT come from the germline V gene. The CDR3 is CASSETSGGTDTQYF. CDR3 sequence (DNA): TGTGCCAGCAGTGAGACTAGCGGGGGCACAGATACGCAGTATTTT.

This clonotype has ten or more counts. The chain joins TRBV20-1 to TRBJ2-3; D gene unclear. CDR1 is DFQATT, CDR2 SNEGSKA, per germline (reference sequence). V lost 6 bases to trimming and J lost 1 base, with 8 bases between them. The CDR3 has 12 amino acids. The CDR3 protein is CSAATRTDTQYF. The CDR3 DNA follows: TGCAGTGCCGCCACGCGCACAGATACGCAGTATTTT.

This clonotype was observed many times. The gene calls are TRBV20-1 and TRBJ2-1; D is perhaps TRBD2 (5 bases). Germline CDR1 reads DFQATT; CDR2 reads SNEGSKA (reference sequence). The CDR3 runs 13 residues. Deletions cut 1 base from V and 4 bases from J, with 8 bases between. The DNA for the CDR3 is TGCAGTGCTAGAGGCACTAGATACAATGAGCAGTTCTTC. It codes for CSARGTRYNEQFF.

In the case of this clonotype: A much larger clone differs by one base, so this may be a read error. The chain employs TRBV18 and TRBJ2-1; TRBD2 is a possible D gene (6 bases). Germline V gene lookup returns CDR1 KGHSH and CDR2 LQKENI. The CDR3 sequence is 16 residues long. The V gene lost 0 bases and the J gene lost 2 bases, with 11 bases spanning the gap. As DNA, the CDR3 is TGTGCCAGCTCACCACCGGGGGGAGGAACCTACAATGAGCAGTTCTTC. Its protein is CASSPPGGGTYNEQFF.

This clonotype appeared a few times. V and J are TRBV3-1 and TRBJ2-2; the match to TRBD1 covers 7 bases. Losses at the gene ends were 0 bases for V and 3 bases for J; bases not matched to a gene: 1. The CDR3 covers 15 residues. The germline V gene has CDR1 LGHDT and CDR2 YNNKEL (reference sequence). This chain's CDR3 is CASSQDRGYTGELFF. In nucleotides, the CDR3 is TGTGCCAGCAGCCAAGACAGGGGGTACACCGGGGAGCTGTTTTTT.

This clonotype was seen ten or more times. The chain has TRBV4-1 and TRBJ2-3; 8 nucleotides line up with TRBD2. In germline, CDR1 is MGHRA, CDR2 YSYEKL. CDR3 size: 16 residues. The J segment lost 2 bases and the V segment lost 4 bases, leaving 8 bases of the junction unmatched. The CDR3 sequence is CASSPIPGGTTDTQYF. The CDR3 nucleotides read TGCGCCAGCAGCCCCATCCCGGGGGGGACCACAGATACGCAGTATTTT.

CDR3: CASTTKDSINTIYF. The CDR3 coding sequence is TGTGCCAGCACCACCAAGGACAGCATAAACACCATATATTTT. The V call is TRBV7-9, the J call TRBJ1-3; TRBD1 might be the D (6 bases). Germline CDR1 SEHNR, CDR2 FQNEAQ (reference sequence). Trimming left V 7 bases short and J 6 bases short, with 16 bases between. The CDR3 has 14 amino acids.

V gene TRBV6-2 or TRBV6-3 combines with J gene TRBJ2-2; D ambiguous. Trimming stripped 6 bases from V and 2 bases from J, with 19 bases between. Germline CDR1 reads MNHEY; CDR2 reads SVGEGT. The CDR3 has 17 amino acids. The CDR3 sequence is CASSPALGFGNTGELFF. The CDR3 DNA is TGTGCCAGCAGCCCGGCGCTGGGGTTTGGAAACACCGGGGAGCTGTTTTTT.

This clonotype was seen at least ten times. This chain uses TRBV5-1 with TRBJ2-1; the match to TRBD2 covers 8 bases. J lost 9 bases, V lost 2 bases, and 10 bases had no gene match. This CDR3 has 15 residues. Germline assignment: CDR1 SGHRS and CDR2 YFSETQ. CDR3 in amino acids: CASSLSGTRDSEQFF. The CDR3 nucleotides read TGCGCCAGCAGCTTATCCGGGACTAGGGATAGTGAGCAGTTCTTC.

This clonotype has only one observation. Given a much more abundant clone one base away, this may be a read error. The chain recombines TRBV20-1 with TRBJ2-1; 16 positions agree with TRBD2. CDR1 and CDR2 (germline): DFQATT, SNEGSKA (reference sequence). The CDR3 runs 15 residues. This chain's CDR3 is CCARGTSGRAREQFF. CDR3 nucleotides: TGCTGTGCTAGAGGGACTAGCGGGAGGGCAAGGGAGCAGTTCTTC.

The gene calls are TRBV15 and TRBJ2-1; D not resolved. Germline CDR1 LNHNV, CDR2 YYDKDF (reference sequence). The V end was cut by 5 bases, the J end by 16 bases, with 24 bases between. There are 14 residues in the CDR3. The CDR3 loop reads CATSGPALTPANFF. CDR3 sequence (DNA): TGTGCCACCAGCGGACCAGCGCTAACGCCAGCAAACTTCTTC.

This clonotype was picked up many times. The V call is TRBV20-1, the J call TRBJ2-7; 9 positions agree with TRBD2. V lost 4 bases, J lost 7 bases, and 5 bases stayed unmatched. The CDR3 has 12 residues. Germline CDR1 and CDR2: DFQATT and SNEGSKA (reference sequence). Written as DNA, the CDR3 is TGCAGTGCTACGGCTAGCGGGAATGAGCAGTACTTC. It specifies CSATASGNEQYF.

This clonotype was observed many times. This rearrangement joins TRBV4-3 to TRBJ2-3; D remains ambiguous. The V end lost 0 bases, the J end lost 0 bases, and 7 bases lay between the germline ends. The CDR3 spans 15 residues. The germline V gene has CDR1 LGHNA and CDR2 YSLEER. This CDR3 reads CASSQEGTSTDTQYF. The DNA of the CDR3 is TGCGCCAGCAGCCAAGAAGGCACTAGCACAGATACGCAGTATTTT.

The CDR3 bases are TGCGCCAGCAGTCGTTCCGGGACAGGGTTCTACGAGCAGTACTTC. Its translation: CASSRSGTGFYEQYF. The V gene is TRBV10-2, the J gene TRBJ2-7; 9 nucleotides match TRBD1. This CDR3 is built from 15 residues. Germline values: CDR1 WSHSY, CDR2 SAAADI. After removal of 5 bases from V and 3 bases from J, the junction contained 8 bases not matched to a gene.

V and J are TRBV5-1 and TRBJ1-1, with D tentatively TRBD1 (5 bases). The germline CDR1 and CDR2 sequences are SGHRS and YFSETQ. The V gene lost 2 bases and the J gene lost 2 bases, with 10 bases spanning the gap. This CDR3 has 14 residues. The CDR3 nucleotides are TGCGCCAGCAGCTTTAGGGGTTTTAACACTGAAGCTTTCTTT. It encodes CASSFRGFNTEAFF.

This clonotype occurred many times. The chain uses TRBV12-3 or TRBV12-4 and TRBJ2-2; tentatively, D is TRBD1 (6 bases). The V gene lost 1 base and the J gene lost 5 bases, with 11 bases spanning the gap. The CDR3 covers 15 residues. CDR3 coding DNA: TGTGCCAGCAGTTTAGAAGGGACACTGACCGGGGAGCTGTTTTTT. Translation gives CASSLEGTLTGELFF.

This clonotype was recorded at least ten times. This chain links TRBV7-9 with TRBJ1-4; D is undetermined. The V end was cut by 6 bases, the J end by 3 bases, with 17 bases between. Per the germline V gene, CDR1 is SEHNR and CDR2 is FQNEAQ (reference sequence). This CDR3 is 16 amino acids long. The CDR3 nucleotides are TGTGCCAGCAGAATACCCGGACTGCACTCTAATGAAAAACTGTTTTTT. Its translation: CASRIPGLHSNEKLFF.

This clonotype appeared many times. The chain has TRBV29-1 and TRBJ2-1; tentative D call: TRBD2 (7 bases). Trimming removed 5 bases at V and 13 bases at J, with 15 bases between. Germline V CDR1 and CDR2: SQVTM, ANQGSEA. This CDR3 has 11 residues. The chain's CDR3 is CSVWVGGAQFF. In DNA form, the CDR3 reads TGCAGCGTTTGGGTGGGGGGGGCTCAGTTCTTC.

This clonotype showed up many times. The CDR3 loop is CASSLSADSYNEQFF. The CDR3 DNA reads as TGCGCCAGCAGCTTATCAGCAGACTCCTACAATGAGCAGTTCTTC. The chain is built from TRBV5-1 and TRBJ2-1; no reliable D call. The CDR3 has 15 residues. CDR1 is SGHRS and CDR2 is YFSETQ in the germline V gene. With 2 bases removed from V and 0 bases from J, the gap between germline ends came to 9 bases.

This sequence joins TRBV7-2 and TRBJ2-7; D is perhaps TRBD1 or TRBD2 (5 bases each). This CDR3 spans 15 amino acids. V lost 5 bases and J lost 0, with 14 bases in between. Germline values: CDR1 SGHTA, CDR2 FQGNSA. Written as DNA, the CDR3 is TGTGCCAGCAGCCATGGGACGCCAAGCTCCTACGAGCAGTACTTC. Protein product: CASSHGTPSSYEQYF.

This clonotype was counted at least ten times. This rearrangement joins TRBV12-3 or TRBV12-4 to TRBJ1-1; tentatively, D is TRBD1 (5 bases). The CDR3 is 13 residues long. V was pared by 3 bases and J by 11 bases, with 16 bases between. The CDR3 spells CASSFGRVNGAFF. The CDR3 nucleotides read TGTGCCAGCAGTTTCGGCAGGGTGAATGGGGCTTTCTTT.

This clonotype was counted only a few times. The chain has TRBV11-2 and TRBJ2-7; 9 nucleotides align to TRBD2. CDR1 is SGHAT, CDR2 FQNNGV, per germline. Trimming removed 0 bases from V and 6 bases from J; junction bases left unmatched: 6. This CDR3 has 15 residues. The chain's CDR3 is CASSLDSGRFVEQYF. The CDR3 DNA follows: TGTGCCAGCAGCTTAGATAGCGGGAGATTCGTCGAGCAGTACTTC. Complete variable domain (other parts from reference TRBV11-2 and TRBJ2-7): EAGVAQSPRYKIIEKRQSVAFWCNPISGHATLYWYQQILGQGPKLLIQFQNNGVVDDSQLPKDRFSAERLKGVDSTLKIQPAKLEDSAVYLCASSLDSGRFVEQYFGPGTRLTVT.

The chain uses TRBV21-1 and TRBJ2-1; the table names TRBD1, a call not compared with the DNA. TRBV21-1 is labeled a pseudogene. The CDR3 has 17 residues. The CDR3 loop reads CASSKEDRDRGKNEQFF. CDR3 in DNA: TGTGCCAGCAGCAAAGAGGACCGGGACAGGGGTAAAAATGAGCAGTTCTTC.